This TCR beta chain stems from a study of blood T cell repertoires in COVID-19. As for the study in general: Acute and convalescent COVID-19 samples came from the United States, Italy and Spain. Nucleic acid was either cDNA or gDNA, and it came from T cells, B-cell-depleted T cells, or PBMCs.

Trimming cost V 2 bases and J 1 base, with 14 bases left between them. This CDR3 has 16 residues. Per the germline V gene, CDR1 is SNHLY and CDR2 is FYNNEI. Authors' analysis steps: Quantification of nucleated cells was approximated via reference gene primer amplification. The assay was immunoSEQ multiplex PCR, and TCRdb's table has in-frame clones only and misses some. The DNA was the basis for D and trimming; V, J and clone size are from that table. The sample holds 72,000 or so clones; 80% to 95% are singletons and the top ten take 0.77%. The chain couples TRBV2 to TRBJ1-1; D is perhaps TRBD1 (6 bases). The sample comprised peripheral blood. The sequence derives from a woman of 80 years or more with acute or convalescent COVID-19. CDR3 region: CASSERGTRANTEAFF. CDR3 sequence (DNA): TGTGCCAGCAGTGAAAGGGGGACACGCGCGAACACTGAAGCTTTCTTT.